The sample holds one count of the clone carrying this TCR beta chain. Its antigen remains unknown. These data originate in a study of shared clonotypes between healthy human individuals. Background on the study: Each donor's CD8 memory used one plate, CD8 naive two, each CD4 subset three.

Points from the study as a whole: The low donor count limited represented genetic and exposure-history diversity.

Deletions cut 3 bases from V and 0 bases from J, with 16 bases between. The CDR3 is made up of 17 amino acids. Germline V gene lookup returns CDR1 MDHEN and CDR2 SYDVKM. Generated by immunoSEQ multiplex PCR, the TCRdb table keeps only in-frame clones and is missing some. Seen here are roughly 680,000 clones, over 60% observed once, and the top ten hold under 2%. The chain is built from TRBV28 and TRBJ2-3; perhaps TRBD2 as D (5 bases). Sequencing was done on a sample of memory CD4+ T cells sorted from blood. The sample's subset: CD45RA-negative fraction. This TCR came from a woman aged 25 to 39 in good health. The CDR3 spells CASSFPFSAYSTDTQYF. CDR3 coding DNA: TGTGCCAGCAGTTTCCCCTTTAGCGCCTATAGCACAGATACGCAGTATTTT.